A selection of T cell receptor beta chains follows, all from one sample in a study of T cells in localized non-small cell lung cancer. Method: immunoSEQ multiplex PCR; TCRdb's copy keeps in-frame clones and lacks some. Of 64,000 or so clones in the sample, under 90% are singletons; the top ten hold under 2.5%. The sample was peripheral blood, taken before any cancer treatment. The receptor set was obtained from a woman aged 35-70 years with stage I lung adenocarcinoma. CDR3s include the opening cysteine and the closing phenylalanine or tryptophan. Each record gives: D gene, V gene, J gene, CDR3 length, CDR3 protein. The D gene is left open where the match is weak.

D: TRBD2
V: TRBV11-2
J: TRBJ2-1
length: 15
CDR3: CASSPGLAAVGEQFF

D: .
V: TRBV2
J: TRBJ2-5
length: 14
CDR3: CASSPAHGQETQYF

D: .
V: TRBV2
J: TRBJ2-3
length: 16
CDR3: CASSEWGAGNTDTQYF

D: TRBD1
V: TRBV18
J: TRBJ1-5
length: 16
CDR3: CASSPPPTGGNQPQHF

D: TRBD2
V: TRBV4-2
J: TRBJ2-1
length: 18
CDR3: CASSQDPGTSGLTNEQFF

D: TRBD1
V: TRBV27
J: TRBJ1-1
length: 14
CDR3: CASSFWTGQGEAFF

D: .
V: TRBV20-1
J: TRBJ1-4
length: 11
CDR3: CSYLGGEKLFF

D: .
V: TRBV28
J: TRBJ1-4
length: 15
CDR3: CASSFYRSGAEKLFF

D: .
V: TRBV7-2
J: TRBJ2-5
length: 11
CDR3: CASRAQETQYF

D: TRBD2
V: TRBV7-2
J: TRBJ2-5
length: 15
CDR3: CASSSRTSGMETQYF

D: .
V: TRBV7-9
J: TRBJ2-1
length: 14
CDR3: CASSQTSLSNEQFF

D: .
V: TRBV7-8
J: TRBJ1-2
length: 15
CDR3: CASSLAMGASYGYTF

D: TRBD1
V: TRBV27
J: TRBJ1-4
length: 15
CDR3: CASSPGQGRGEKLFF

D: .
V: TRBV19
J: TRBJ1-3
length: 13
CDR3: CASKIPGGNTIYF

D: TRBD1
V: TRBV28
J: TRBJ1-3
length: 17
CDR3: CASSPWDRGQAGNTIYF

D: .
V: TRBV19
J: TRBJ1-1
length: 14
CDR3: CASITESPSPEAFF

D: .
V: TRBV7-2
J: TRBJ1-1
length: 13
CDR3: CASSLAGDTEAFF

D: TRBD1
V: TRBV5-1
J: TRBJ1-2
length: 13
CDR3: CASSAEGARGYTF

D: TRBD1
V: TRBV6-4
J: TRBJ2-1
length: 16
CDR3: CASSASAGQGYNEQFF

D: .
V: TRBV29-1
J: TRBJ2-3
length: 11
CDR3: CSVELHDTQYF

D: TRBD1
V: TRBV5-5
J: TRBJ1-1
length: 14
CDR3: CASSLEGQGVLAFF

D: .
V: TRBV27
J: TRBJ1-2
length: 15
CDR3: CASNKGGRGFEGYTF

D: TRBD1
V: TRBV4-1
J: TRBJ2-7
length: 16
CDR3: CASSQEWGTENYEQYF

D: .
V: TRBV19
J: TRBJ1-4
length: 12
CDR3: CASSILPRKLFF

D: .
V: TRBV5-1
J: TRBJ1-6
length: 13
CDR3: CASSDIDNSPLHF

D: TRBD1
V: TRBV9
J: TRBJ1-1
length: 17
CDR3: CASSVEAGTGGTLEAFF

D: TRBD1
V: TRBV7-9
J: TRBJ2-1
length: 14
CDR3: CASSIGTGVREQFF

D: .
V: TRBV5-4
J: TRBJ2-5
length: 12
CDR3: CASSLPQETQYF